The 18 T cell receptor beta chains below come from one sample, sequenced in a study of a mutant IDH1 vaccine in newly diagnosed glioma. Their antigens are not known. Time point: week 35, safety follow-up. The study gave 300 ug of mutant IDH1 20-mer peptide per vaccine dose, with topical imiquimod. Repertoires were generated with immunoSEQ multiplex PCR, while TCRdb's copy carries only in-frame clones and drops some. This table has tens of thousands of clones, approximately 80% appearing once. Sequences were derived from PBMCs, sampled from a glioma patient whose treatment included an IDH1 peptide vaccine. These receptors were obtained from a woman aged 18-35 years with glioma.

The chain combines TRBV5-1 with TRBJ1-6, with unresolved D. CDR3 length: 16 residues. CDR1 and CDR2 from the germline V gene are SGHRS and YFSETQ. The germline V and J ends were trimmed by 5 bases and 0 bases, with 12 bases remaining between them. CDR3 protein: CASRYSPSSYNSPLHF. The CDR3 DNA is TGCGCCAGCAGGTACTCACCTAGCTCCTATAATTCACCCCTCCACTTT.

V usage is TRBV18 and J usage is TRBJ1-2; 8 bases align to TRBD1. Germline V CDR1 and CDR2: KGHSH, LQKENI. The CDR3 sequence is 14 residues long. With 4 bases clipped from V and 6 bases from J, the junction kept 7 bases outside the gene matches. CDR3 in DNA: TGTGCCAGCTCACAAGGACAGGGAGGAAATGGCTACACCTTC. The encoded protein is CASSQGQGGNGYTF.

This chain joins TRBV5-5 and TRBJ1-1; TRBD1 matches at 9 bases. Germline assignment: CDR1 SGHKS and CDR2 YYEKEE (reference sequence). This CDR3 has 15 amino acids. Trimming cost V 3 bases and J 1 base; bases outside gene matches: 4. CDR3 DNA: TGTGCCAGCAGCTGGGGGGGACAGGGGAACACTGAAGCTTTCTTT. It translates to CASSWGGQGNTEAFF.

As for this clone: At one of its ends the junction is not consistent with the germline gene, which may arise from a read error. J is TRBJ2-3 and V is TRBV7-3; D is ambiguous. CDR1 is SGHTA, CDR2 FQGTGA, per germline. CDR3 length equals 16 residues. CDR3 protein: CASSLTPLNPTDTQYF. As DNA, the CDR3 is TGTGCCAGCAGCCTAACACCGCTAAACCCTACAGATACGCAGTATTTT.

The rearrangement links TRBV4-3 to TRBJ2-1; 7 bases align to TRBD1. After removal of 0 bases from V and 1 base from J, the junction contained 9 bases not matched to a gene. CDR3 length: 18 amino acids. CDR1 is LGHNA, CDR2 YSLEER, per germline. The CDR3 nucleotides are TGCGCCAGCAGCCAAGATAGGGGGCTAGGCGGGTCCTACAATGAGCAGTTCTTC. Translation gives CASSQDRGLGGSYNEQFF.

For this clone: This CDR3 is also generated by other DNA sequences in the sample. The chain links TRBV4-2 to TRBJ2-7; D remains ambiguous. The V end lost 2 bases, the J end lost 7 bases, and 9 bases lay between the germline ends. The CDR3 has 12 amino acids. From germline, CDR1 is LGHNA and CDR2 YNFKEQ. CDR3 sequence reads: CASSQPKGEQYF. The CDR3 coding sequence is TGTGCCAGCAGCCAACCCAAGGGAGAGCAGTACTTC.

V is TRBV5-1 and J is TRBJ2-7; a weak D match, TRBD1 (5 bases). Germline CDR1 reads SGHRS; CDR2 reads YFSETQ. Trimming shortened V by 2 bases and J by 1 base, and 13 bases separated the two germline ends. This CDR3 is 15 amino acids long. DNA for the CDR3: TGCGCCAGCAGCTTCAGCACAGGCCCTTCCTACGAGCAGTACTTC. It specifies CASSFSTGPSYEQYF. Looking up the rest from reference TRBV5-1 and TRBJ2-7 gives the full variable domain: KAGVTQTPRYLIKTRGQQVTLSCSPISGHRSVSWYQQTPGQGLQFLFEYFSETQRNKGNFPGRFSGRQFSNSRSEMNVSTLELGDSALYLCASSFSTGPSYEQYFGPGTRLTVT.

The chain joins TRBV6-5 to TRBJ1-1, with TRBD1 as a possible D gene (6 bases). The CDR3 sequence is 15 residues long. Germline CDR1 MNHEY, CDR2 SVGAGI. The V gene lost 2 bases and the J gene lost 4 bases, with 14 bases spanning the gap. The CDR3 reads CASSYEPGAITEAFF. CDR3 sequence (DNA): TGTGCCAGCAGTTACGAACCGGGGGCGATCACTGAAGCTTTCTTT.

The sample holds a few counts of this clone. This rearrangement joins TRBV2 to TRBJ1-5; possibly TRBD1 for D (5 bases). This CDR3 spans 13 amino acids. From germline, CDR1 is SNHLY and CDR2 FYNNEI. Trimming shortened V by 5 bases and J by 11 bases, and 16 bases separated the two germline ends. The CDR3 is CASSSQARGTQHF. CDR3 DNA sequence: TGTGCCAGCAGTTCACAGGCCCGGGGCACCCAGCATTTT.

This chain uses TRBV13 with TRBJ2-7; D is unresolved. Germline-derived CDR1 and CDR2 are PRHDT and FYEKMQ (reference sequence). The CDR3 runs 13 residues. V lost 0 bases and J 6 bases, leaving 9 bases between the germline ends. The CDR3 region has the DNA TGTGCCAGCAGCTTAGGGACGATCTCCGAGCAGTACTTC. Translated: CASSLGTISEQYF.

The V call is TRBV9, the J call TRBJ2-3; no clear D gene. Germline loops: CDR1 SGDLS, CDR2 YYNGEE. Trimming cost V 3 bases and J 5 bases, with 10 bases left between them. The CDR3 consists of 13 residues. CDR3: CASSADAVDTQYF. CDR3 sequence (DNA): TGTGCCAGCAGCGCTGATGCGGTAGATACGCAGTATTTT.

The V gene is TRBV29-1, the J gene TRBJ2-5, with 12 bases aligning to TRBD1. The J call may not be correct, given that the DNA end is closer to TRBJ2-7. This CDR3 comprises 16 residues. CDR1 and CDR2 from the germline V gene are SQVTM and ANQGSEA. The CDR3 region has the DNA TGCAGCGTGGCCGGTCCGGGACAGGGGGCCCCCTACGAGCAGTACTTC. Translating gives CSVAGPGQGAPYEQYF.

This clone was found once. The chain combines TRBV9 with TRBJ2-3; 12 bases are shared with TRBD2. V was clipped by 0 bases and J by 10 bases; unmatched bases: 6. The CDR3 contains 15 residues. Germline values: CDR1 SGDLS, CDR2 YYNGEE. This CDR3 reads CASSVEASGGEAQYF. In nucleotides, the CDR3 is TGTGCCAGCAGCGTAGAGGCTAGCGGGGGGGAGGCGCAGTATTTT.

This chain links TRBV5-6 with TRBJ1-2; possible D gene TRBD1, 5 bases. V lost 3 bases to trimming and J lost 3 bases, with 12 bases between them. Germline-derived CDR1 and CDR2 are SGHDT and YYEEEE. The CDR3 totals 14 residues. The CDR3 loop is CASSSDNRDYGYTF. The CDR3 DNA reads TGTGCCAGCAGCTCGGACAACCGGGACTATGGCTACACCTTC.

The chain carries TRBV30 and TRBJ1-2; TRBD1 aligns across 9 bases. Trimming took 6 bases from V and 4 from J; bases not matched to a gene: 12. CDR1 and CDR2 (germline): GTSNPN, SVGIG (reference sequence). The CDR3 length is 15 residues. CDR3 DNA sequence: TGTGCCTGCCGAACAGGGGGCAATTGGGGCTATGGCTACACCTTC. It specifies CACRTGGNWGYGYTF.

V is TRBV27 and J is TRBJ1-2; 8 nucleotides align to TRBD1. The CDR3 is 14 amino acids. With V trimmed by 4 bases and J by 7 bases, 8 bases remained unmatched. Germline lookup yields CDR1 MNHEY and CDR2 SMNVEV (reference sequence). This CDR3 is CASSSQDRASGYTF. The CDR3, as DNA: TGTGCCAGCAGTTCTCAGGACAGGGCCTCTGGCTACACCTTC.

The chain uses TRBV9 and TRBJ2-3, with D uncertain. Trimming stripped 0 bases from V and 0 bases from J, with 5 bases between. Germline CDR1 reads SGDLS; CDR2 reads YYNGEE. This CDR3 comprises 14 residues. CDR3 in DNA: TGTGCCAGCAGCGTAGAAGCCAGCACAGATACGCAGTATTTT. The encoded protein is CASSVEASTDTQYF.

CDR3 nucleotide sequence: TGTGCCAGCAGAACCCAGGGTTTAAGCGACGTCCTGACTTTC. It yields the protein CASRTQGLSDVLTF. J is TRBJ2-6 and V is TRBV27; a possible D gene is TRBD1 (5 bases). Trimming removed 6 bases at V and 11 bases at J, with 17 bases between. The CDR3 runs to 14 residues. Germline CDR1 and CDR2: MNHEY and SMNVEV (reference sequence).